Presented here are 30 T cell receptor beta chains from one specimen sequenced in a study of blood T cell repertoires in COVID-19. Clones were sequenced by immunoSEQ multiplex PCR, and TCRdb holds only the in-frame ones, with some missing. The table shows 410,000 or so clones, with roughly 88% occurring only once. Sequencing used peripheral blood. These receptors originate from a woman younger than 45 with active or convalescent COVID-19.

The J gene is TRBJ1-2, the V gene TRBV2, with 7 bases fitting TRBD1. Germline CDR1 reads SNHLY; CDR2 reads FYNNEI. CDR3 length: 13 amino acids. With 6 bases clipped from V and 3 bases from J, the junction kept 4 bases outside the gene matches. The CDR3, as DNA: TGTGCCAGCAGAGTTGGGACAGACTATGGCTACACCTTC. This sequence encodes CASRVGTDYGYTF. Full variable domain (outside the CDR3, taken from reference TRBV2 and TRBJ1-2): EPEVTQTPSHQVTQMGQEVILRCVPISNHLYFYWYRQILGQKVEFLVSFYNNEISEKSEIFDDQFSVERPDGSNFTLKIRSTKLEDSAMYFCASRVGTDYGYTFGSGTRLTVV.

The chain recombines TRBV2 with TRBJ2-5; TRBD2 matches 7 bases. Germline lookup yields CDR1 SNHLY and CDR2 FYNNEI. The CDR3 has 15 residues. V shed 2 bases and J 5 bases; nucleotides not matched to a gene: 8. The CDR3 sequence: CASSELGGGYETQYF. The CDR3 DNA reads as TGTGCCAGCAGTGAACTTGGCGGGGGTTATGAGACCCAGTACTTC.

This chain links TRBV12-5 with TRBJ1-1; 7 bases match TRBD1. The CDR3 covers 14 residues. V trimming: 1 base; J trimming: 6 bases; junction bases outside the gene matches: 5. Per the germline V gene, CDR1 is LGHNT and CDR2 is FRNRAP. This CDR3 reads CASGLDTGASEAFF. The CDR3 DNA reads as TGTGCTAGTGGTTTGGATACAGGGGCCTCTGAAGCTTTCTTT.

This clone was observed once. The genes are TRBV6-2 or TRBV6-3 and TRBJ1-1; D unresolved. Germline lookup yields CDR1 MNHEY and CDR2 SVGEGT. The CDR3 has 14 residues. The V end lost 4 bases, the J end lost 0 bases, and 9 bases lay between the germline ends. For the CDR3, the DNA is TGTGCCAGCAGTTGGTTGAGCATGAACACTGAAGCTTTCTTT. It yields the protein CASSWLSMNTEAFF.

DNA of the CDR3: TGTGCCAGCAGCCTCCTACTAGCGGCAGATACGCAGTATTTT. Protein product: CASSLLLAADTQYF. The rearrangement uses TRBV13 and TRBJ2-3, with TRBD2 matching over 8 bases. Losses at the gene ends were 5 bases for V and 4 bases for J; bases not matched to a gene: 5. The V gene's germline CDR1 is PRHDT and CDR2 FYEKMQ (reference sequence). This CDR3 is 14 amino acids long.

The chain combines TRBV6-5 with TRBJ1-2, with TRBD1 identical over 8 bases. The CDR3 extends over 15 amino acids. Germline CDR1 reads MNHEY; CDR2 reads SVGAGI. J gave up 4 bases and V 2 bases, and 6 bases lay outside the gene matches. In nucleotides, the CDR3 is TGTGCCAGCAGTTACAGCGGACAGGGAGTCTATGGCTACACCTTC. Translating gives CASSYSGQGVYGYTF.

V and J are TRBV5-4 and TRBJ1-3; 12 bases are shared with TRBD1. Germline-derived CDR1 and CDR2 are SGHNT and YYREEE (reference sequence). V was pared by 4 bases and J by 0 bases, with 8 bases of the junction left unmatched. The CDR3 has 18 residues. The DNA of the CDR3 is TGTGCCAGCAGCGCGGGGACAGGGGGCGCTGACTCTGGAAACACCATATATTTT. Protein product: CASSAGTGGADSGNTIYF.

The chain uses TRBV7-2 and TRBJ1-2; D not certain. This CDR3 comprises 14 residues. V dropped 2 bases and J dropped 7 bases, with 14 bases sitting between them. CDR1 is SGHTA and CDR2 is FQGNSA in the germline V gene. The CDR3 spells CASSLLAPNSGYTF. The CDR3 DNA sequence: TGTGCCAGCAGCTTACTCGCACCGAACAGTGGCTACACCTTC.

V usage is TRBV4-1 and J usage is TRBJ1-5; D call uncertain. There are 13 residues in the CDR3. Trimming removed 2 bases at V and 3 bases at J, with 5 bases between. The germline V gene encodes CDR1 MGHRA and CDR2 YSYEKL. This CDR3 reads CASSQQINQPQHF. CDR3 DNA: TGCGCCAGCAGCCAACAGATCAATCAGCCCCAGCATTTT.

CDR3 coding DNA: TGCGCCAGCAGCCGAGAGGGACAGTCCTACGAGCAGTACTTC. It yields the protein CASSREGQSYEQYF. The gene calls are TRBV5-1 and TRBJ2-7; 7 bases line up with TRBD1. The V and J ends lost 4 bases and 1 base, in that order; junction bases with no gene match: 5. Germline-derived CDR1 and CDR2 are SGHRS and YFSETQ. This CDR3 has 14 residues.

The rearrangement joins TRBV9 to TRBJ2-3; TRBD2 is a possible D gene (6 bases). The V and J ends lost 6 bases and 5 bases respectively, with 22 bases between them. CDR1 is SGDLS, CDR2 YYNGEE, per germline. The CDR3 extends over 16 amino acids. The CDR3 nucleotides are TGTGCCAGCAAGCCCGGAGGGAGCCGAGGTGGAGATACGCAGTATTTT. This translates into CASKPGGSRGGDTQYF.

The chain uses TRBV6-5 and TRBJ2-1, with D possibly being TRBD1 (6 bases). Germline CDR1 is MNHEY and CDR2 is SVGAGI. The CDR3 runs to 14 residues. V was cut by 0 bases and J by 8 bases, with 11 bases left in between. Here the CDR3 reads CASSYSPHRDEQFF. CDR3 nucleotides: TGTGCCAGCAGTTACTCCCCCCACAGGGATGAGCAGTTCTTC.

The rearrangement uses TRBV12-5 and TRBJ2-7; 10 bases are a match to TRBD2. CDR1 and CDR2 from the germline V gene are LGHNT and FRNRAP. The CDR3 runs 13 residues. V shed 8 bases and J 7 bases; nucleotides not matched to a gene: 8. CDR3 sequence: CASSGGAFEEQYF. The CDR3 DNA reads as TGTGCTAGTAGCGGGGGGGCCTTTGAGGAGCAGTACTTC.

This clone was detected a few times. V usage is TRBV19 and J usage is TRBJ1-5, with TRBD1 matching 8 bases. The CDR3 length is 16 residues. V lost 4 bases to trimming and J lost 3 bases; unmatched junction nucleotides: 8. From germline, CDR1 is LNHDA and CDR2 SQIVND (reference sequence). The CDR3, as DNA: TGTGCCAGTAGTACGTTAAGGACAGGGTTCAATCAGCCCCAGCATTTT. Translated, it gives CASSTLRTGFNQPQHF.

V is TRBV4-1 and J is TRBJ1-1; no reliable D call. The CDR3 loop spans 15 amino acids. Germline V gene data show CDR1 as MGHRA and CDR2 as YSYEKL. Between the trimmed V and J ends, which lost 1 base and 4 bases, there was a span of 13 bases. The CDR3 region has the DNA TGCGCCAGCAGCCAAGGCCCGGAGAGTGTCACTGAAGCTTTCTTT. Amino acid sequence: CASSQGPESVTEAFF.

The chain combines TRBV25-1 with TRBJ1-1; D is ambiguous. The CDR3 is made up of 15 amino acids. The V and J ends lost 1 base and 0 bases respectively, with 9 bases between them. CDR1 and CDR2 from the germline V gene are MGHDK and SYGVNS. The CDR3 DNA is TGTGCCAGCAGTGAATTGGGCCCACTGAACACTGAAGCTTTCTTT. Translating gives CASSELGPLNTEAFF.

The chain employs TRBV29-1 and TRBJ1-2, with TRBD1 identical over 9 bases. The CDR3 covers 13 residues. In germline, CDR1 is SQVTM, CDR2 ANQGSEA. V gave up 3 bases and J gave up 10 bases; unmatched junction bases: 9. The CDR3 sequence is CSVENRDREAYTF. DNA for the CDR3: TGCAGCGTTGAGAACCGGGACAGGGAAGCCTACACCTTC.

This clone was counted between two and nine times. V and J are TRBV19 and TRBJ2-5; 10 nucleotides agree with TRBD2. With V trimmed by 4 bases and J by 4 bases, 0 bases remained unmatched. This CDR3 region has 13 residues. Germline V gene data show CDR1 as LNHDA and CDR2 as SQIVND (reference sequence). The CDR3 spells CASSTSGRETQYF. The CDR3 coding sequence is TGTGCCAGTAGTACTAGCGGGAGAGAGACCCAGTACTTC.

The chain couples TRBV5-1 to TRBJ2-4; TRBD2 matches 10 bases. J was trimmed by 5 bases and V by 0 bases; bases with no gene match: 14. This CDR3 is built from 19 residues. Per germline, CDR1 SGHRS and CDR2 YFSETQ. CDR3 coding DNA: TGCGCCAGCAGCTTGGAAGTAGCGGGAGGCCGACCCCTCCAAAACATTCAGTACTTC. As protein: CASSLEVAGGRPLQNIQYF.

The chain is built from TRBV12-3 or TRBV12-4 and TRBJ2-1; weak D call: TRBD1 (6 bases). The CDR3 covers 12 residues. Trimming stripped 5 bases from V and 10 bases from J, with 12 bases between. This CDR3 is CASSPQGQEQFF. DNA for the CDR3: TGTGCCAGCAGTCCACAAGGACAGGAGCAGTTCTTC.

The V gene is TRBV5-5, the J gene TRBJ2-7, with D maybe TRBD1 (6 bases). There are 17 residues in the CDR3. Germline lookup yields CDR1 SGHKS and CDR2 YYEKEE (reference sequence). V lost 0 bases to trimming and J lost 5 bases, with 21 bases between them. Here the CDR3 reads CASSLVGIPGARNEQYF. In nucleotides, the CDR3 is TGTGCCAGCAGCTTGGTGGGTATTCCAGGGGCACGCAACGAGCAGTACTTC.

This chain connects TRBV5-4 to TRBJ2-3, with 12 bases that match TRBD2. The germline gives CDR1 SGHNT, CDR2 YYREEE (reference sequence). J lost 2 bases, V lost 2 bases, and 15 bases had no gene match. This CDR3 comprises 20 residues. The CDR3 DNA follows: TGTGCCAGCAGCTTTGGACTAGCGGGAACTTACGCCGTAATCACAGATACGCAGTATTTT. The encoded protein is CASSFGLAGTYAVITDTQYF.

The chain links TRBV3-1 (or the pseudogene TRBV3-2) to TRBJ2-7, with 7 bases identical to TRBD1. Germline lookup yields CDR1 LGHDT and CDR2 YNNKEL (reference sequence). This CDR3 has 13 amino acids. J gave up 6 bases and V 3 bases, and 5 bases lay outside the gene matches. In DNA form, the CDR3 reads TGTGCCAGCAGCCAGGTCGACAGGGTCGAGCAGTACTTC. As protein: CASSQVDRVEQYF.

V gene TRBV19 combines with J gene TRBJ1-2, with TRBD1 identical over 7 bases. Trimming at V came to 6 bases and at J to 8 bases, leaving 12 bases not matched to a gene. Germline V gene sequence: CDR1 LNHDA, CDR2 SQIVND (reference sequence). The CDR3 runs to 14 residues. The CDR3 reads CASRTGNPNWGYTF. In DNA form, the CDR3 reads TGTGCCAGTAGGACAGGGAATCCTAACTGGGGCTACACCTTC. The variable domain in full, with the rest retrieved from reference TRBV19 and TRBJ1-2, is DGGITQSPKYLFRKEGQNVTLSCEQNLNHDAMYWYRQDPGQGLRLIYYSQIVNDFQKGDIAEGYSVSREKKESFPLTVTSAQKNPTAFYLCASRTGNPNWGYTFGSGTRLTVV.

V gene TRBV7-8 combines with J gene TRBJ2-1; TRBD1 matches at 8 bases. V lost 5 bases, J lost 3 bases, and 6 bases stayed unmatched. The CDR3 runs to 15 residues. Germline V lookup: CDR1 SGHVS, CDR2 FQNEAQ. The CDR3: CASSPSGTGYNEQFF. In DNA form, the CDR3 reads TGTGCCAGCAGCCCCTCCGGGACAGGCTACAATGAGCAGTTCTTC.

J is TRBJ2-3 and V is TRBV9; 8 nucleotides agree with TRBD2. In germline, CDR1 is SGDLS, CDR2 YYNGEE. This CDR3 contains 16 residues. The V and J ends lost 0 bases and 3 bases, in that order; junction bases with no gene match: 6. Here the CDR3 DNA reads TGTGCCAGCAGCGTAGCCAGCGGGGGTTGGACAGATACGCAGTATTTT. As protein: CASSVASGGWTDTQYF.

The chain links TRBV5-1 to TRBJ1-6, with 9 bases fitting TRBD1. From germline, CDR1 is SGHRS and CDR2 YFSETQ. The CDR3 extends over 19 amino acids. V shed 4 bases, J shed 0 bases, and the junction held 11 bases outside the gene matches. CDR3 bases: TGCGCCAGCAGCCCTAAAACCGGGACAGGGAGCTCCTATAATTCACCCCTCCACTTT. As protein: CASSPKTGTGSSYNSPLHF.

The V and J genes are TRBV20-1 and TRBJ2-1, with 11 bases matching TRBD2. This CDR3 contains 14 residues. The junction had 2 bases not matched to a gene; V was cut back by 3 bases and J by 4 bases. Germline V gives CDR1 DFQATT, CDR2 SNEGSKA (reference sequence). The CDR3 reads CSASLAGGYNEQFF. The CDR3 nucleotides read TGCAGTGCTAGTCTAGCGGGAGGATACAATGAGCAGTTCTTC.

The chain joins TRBV3-1 (or the pseudogene TRBV3-2) to TRBJ2-7; D unresolved. Trimming took off 1 base at V and 4 bases at J, with 2 bases between the two ends. This CDR3 spans 11 amino acids. The germline gives CDR1 LGHDT, CDR2 YNNKEL (reference sequence). The CDR3 is CASSQAYEQYF. The CDR3 nucleotides read TGTGCCAGCAGCCAAGCTTACGAGCAGTACTTC.

This chain connects TRBV5-6 to TRBJ1-5, with no clear D. The CDR3 loop spans 14 amino acids. Germline V gene lookup returns CDR1 SGHDT and CDR2 YYEEEE. V dropped 0 bases and J dropped 4 bases, with 8 bases sitting between them. Written as DNA, the CDR3 is TGTGCCAGCAGCTTGGGTGCGGGAAATCAGCCCCAGCATTTT. Its protein product is CASSLGAGNQPQHF.